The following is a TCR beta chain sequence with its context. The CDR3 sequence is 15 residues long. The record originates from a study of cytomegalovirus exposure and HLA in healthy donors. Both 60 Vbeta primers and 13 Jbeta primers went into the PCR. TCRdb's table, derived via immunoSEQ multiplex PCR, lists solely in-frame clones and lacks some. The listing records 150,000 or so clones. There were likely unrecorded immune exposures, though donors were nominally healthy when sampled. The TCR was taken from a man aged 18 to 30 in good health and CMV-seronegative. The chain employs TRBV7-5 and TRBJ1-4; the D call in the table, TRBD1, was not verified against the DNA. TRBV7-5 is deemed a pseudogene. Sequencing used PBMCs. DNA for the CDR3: TGTGTCAGAAGCTTAGAAAGGACAGGGGATGAAAAACTGTTTTTT. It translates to CVRSLERTGDEKLFF.